Listed below are T cell receptor beta chains from one sample, sequenced in a study of cytomegalovirus exposure and HLA in healthy donors. Clones were sequenced by immunoSEQ multiplex PCR, and TCRdb holds only the in-frame ones, with some missing. The sample carries 100,000 to 120,000 clones, around 83% recorded once. Sequencing input: PBMCs. The receptors here all came from a woman between 55 and 75 years old in good health and CMV-seropositive. Each CDR3 is given with its conserved first and last residue. The D gene is left open where the match is weak. Not all rows give a size; the values are once, few, many and, for expanded clones, a class.

TRBD1,-,TRBJ2-5,TRBV5-1,CASSPDGTGNQETQYF,TGCGCCAGCAGCCCGGACGGGACAGGCAACCAAGAGACCCAGTACTTC
TRBD1,few,TRBJ2-6,TRBV9,CASSVAGTGLSGANVLTF,TGTGCCAGCAGCGTAGCAGGGACAGGGTTATCTGGGGCCAACGTCCTGACTTTC
-,-,TRBJ2-7,TRBV19,CASSIAHHTVYEQYF,TGTGCCAGTAGTATAGCGCATCATACAGTCTACGAGCAGTACTTC
TRBD1,once,TRBJ2-1,TRBV4-1,CASSQGTGPYNEQFF,TGCGCCAGCAGCCAGGGGACAGGGCCCTACAATGAGCAGTTCTTC
TRBD1,-,TRBJ1-2,TRBV29-1,CSARGQVVGYTF,TGCAGCGCCCGGGGACAGGTCGTTGGCTACACCTTC
TRBD2,-,TRBJ2-1,TRBV11-2,CASSPEASGNYNEQFF,TGTGCCAGCAGCCCAGAGGCTAGCGGGAACTACAATGAGCAGTTCTTC
-,once,TRBJ2-1,TRBV5-1,CASLGQGNPSSYNEQFF,TGCGCCAGTTTGGGCCAGGGAAACCCCAGCTCCTACAATGAGCAGTTCTTC
TRBD1,-,TRBJ2-7,TRBV7-9,CASSPQTGGFYEQYF,TGTGCCAGCAGCCCACAGACAGGGGGGTTCTACGAGCAGTACTTC
-,-,TRBJ1-2,TRBV9,CASSPYAF,TGTGCCAGCAGCCCCTACGCCTTC
-,-,TRBJ2-7,TRBV7-6,CASSFGSSYEQYF,TGTGCCAGCAGCTTCGGGAGCTCTTACGAGCAGTACTTC
-,-,TRBJ1-1,TRBV18,CASSPSSGLNTEAFF,TGTGCCAGCTCACCAAGTTCCGGTCTGAACACTGAAGCTTTCTTT
-,-,TRBJ2-7,TRBV6-1,CASSRNYEQYF,TGTGCCAGCAGCAGGAACTACGAGCAGTACTTC
-,-,TRBJ2-2,TRBV20-1,CSARPAGELFF,TGCAGTGCTAGACCCGCCGGGGAGCTGTTTTTT
TRBD1,-,TRBJ1-2,TRBV5-6,CASSFGTGGRSYGYTF,TGTGCCAGCAGCTTTGGGACAGGGGGCAGGAGCTATGGCTACACCTTC
TRBD1,-,TRBJ2-2,TRBV18,CASSLQADRAGELFF,TGTGCCAGCTCACTACAAGCCGACAGGGCCGGGGAGCTGTTTTTT
-,-,TRBJ1-4,TRBV10-3,CAISEFGGPTNEKLFF,TGTGCCATCAGTGAGTTCGGGGGGCCAACTAATGAAAAACTGTTTTTT
-,-,TRBJ1-1,TRBV5-1,CASSLGTMNTEAFF,TGCGCCAGCAGCTTGGGAACTATGAACACTGAAGCTTTCTTT
TRBD1,few,TRBJ1-2,TRBV6-5,CASSYSAQGASSGYTF,TGTGCCAGCAGTTACTCCGCACAGGGGGCGTCTTCTGGCTACACCTTC
-,-,TRBJ2-7,TRBV9,CASSPKGGVLYEQYF,TGCGCCAGCAGCCCTAAGGGCGGGGTTCTCTACGAGCAGTACTTC
-,-,TRBJ1-6,TRBV19,CASSIGARSYNSPLHF,TGTGCCAGTAGTATAGGTGCCAGGTCGTATAATTCACCCCTCCACTTT
-,once,TRBJ2-7,TRBV19,CASSILLRSGFAYEQYF,TGTGCCAGTAGTATCCTCCTTAGGAGCGGGTTCGCCTACGAGCAGTACTTC
-,-,TRBJ2-6,TRBV10-1,CASSSHRVRGANVLTF,TGCGCCAGCAGTTCTCACAGGGTAAGGGGGGCCAACGTCCTGACTTTC
TRBD1,-,TRBJ1-1,TRBV5-1,CASSSDLYGTGGNTEAFF,TGCGCCAGCAGCTCCGATCTTTACGGGACAGGGGGGAACACTGAAGCTTTCTTT
TRBD1,few,TRBJ1-1,TRBV28,CASSMTGITEAFF,TGTGCCAGCAGCATGACAGGGATCACTGAAGCTTTCTTT
-,-,TRBJ2-2,TRBV5-1,CASRYGQNTGELFF,TGCGCCAGCAGATATGGACAGAACACCGGGGAGCTGTTTTTT
-,-,TRBJ1-3,TRBV4-2,CASSQDAGRSSGNTIYF,TGTGCCAGCAGCCAAGATGCGGGACGGAGCTCTGGAAACACCATATATTTT
TRBD1,-,TRBJ1-1,TRBV7-9,CASSFGSGTGEAFF,TGTGCCAGCAGCTTTGGGTCGGGGACAGGTGAAGCTTTCTTT
TRBD1,-,TRBJ1-2,TRBV6-5,CASSYSAGQGYGYTF,TGTGCCAGCAGTTACTCGGCTGGACAGGGCTATGGCTACACCTTC
TRBD2,once,TRBJ2-1,TRBV11-1,CASSSLGGRTSGGLPQFF,TGTGCCAGCAGCTCATTAGGGGGTCGGACTAGCGGGGGCCTTCCGCAGTTCTTC
TRBD2,-,TRBJ2-1,TRBV13,CASSRGRPYNEQFF,TGTGCCAGCAGCCGCGGGAGGCCGTACAATGAGCAGTTCTTC
-,-,TRBJ2-1,TRBV28,CASGPYRDTQVF,TGTGCCAGCGGACCATACCGGGATACTCAGGTCTTC
-,few,TRBJ1-1,TRBV6-6,CASRTGNTEAFF,TGTGCCAGCAGGACAGGGAACACTGAAGCTTTCTTT
-,few,TRBJ2-5,TRBV18,CASSPEANRETQYF,TGTGCCAGCTCACCAGAAGCTAACCGAGAGACCCAGTACTTC
-,-,TRBJ1-1,TRBV27,CASSRTRDTEAFF,TGTGCCAGCAGCCGTACCAGGGACACTGAAGCTTTCTTT
-,-,TRBJ1-2,TRBV18,CASSPGGDYGYTF,TGTGCCAGCTCACCAGGAGGGGACTATGGCTACACCTTC
TRBD1,-,TRBJ1-2,TRBV10-3,CAITHDRENGYTF,TGTGCCATTACCCATGACAGGGAGAATGGCTACACCTTC
-,few,TRBJ2-7,TRBV6-5,CASSFKTTPYYEQYF,TGTGCCAGCAGCTTCAAGACAACCCCTTACTACGAGCAGTACTTC
-,once,TRBJ2-5,TRBV5-1,CASSPFQPGQETQYF,TGCGCCAGCAGCCCCTTCCAGCCGGGTCAAGAGACCCAGTACTTC
TRBD1,few,TRBJ1-1,TRBV5-1,CATTHRDRLEAFF,TGCGCCACCACTCACCGGGACAGGCTTGAAGCTTTCTTT
TRBD1,-,TRBJ2-7,TRBV4-1,CASSDGTGGFYEQYF,TGCGCCAGCAGCGACGGGACAGGGGGCTTCTACGAGCAGTACTTC
TRBD2,-,TRBJ2-7,TRBV4-2,CASSQDLASGKYNEQYF,TGTGCCAGCAGCCAAGATTTGGCTAGCGGGAAATACAACGAGCAGTACTTC